This T cell receptor beta chain derives from a study of cytomegalovirus exposure and HLA in healthy donors. Both 60 Vbeta primers and 13 Jbeta primers went into the PCR. Profiled with immunoSEQ multiplex PCR; TCRdb holds only in-frame clones, not every one. Of 130,000 to 150,000 clones in the sample, 50% to 75% are singletons; the top ten hold about 3%. V gave up 5 bases and J gave up 2 bases, with 13 bases separating them. The CDR3 is made up of 14 amino acids. Germline V gene lookup returns CDR1 SGDLS and CDR2 YYNGEE. The sequence was obtained from a woman in her twenties or thirties in good health and CMV-seropositive. The sequencing sample was made of PBMCs. The chain recombines TRBV9 with TRBJ2-5, with D perhaps TRBD1 (6 bases). CDR3 DNA: TGTGCCAGCAGTTTACAGGGCGCTCAAGAGACCCAGTACTTC. Its protein product is CASSLQGAQETQYF.